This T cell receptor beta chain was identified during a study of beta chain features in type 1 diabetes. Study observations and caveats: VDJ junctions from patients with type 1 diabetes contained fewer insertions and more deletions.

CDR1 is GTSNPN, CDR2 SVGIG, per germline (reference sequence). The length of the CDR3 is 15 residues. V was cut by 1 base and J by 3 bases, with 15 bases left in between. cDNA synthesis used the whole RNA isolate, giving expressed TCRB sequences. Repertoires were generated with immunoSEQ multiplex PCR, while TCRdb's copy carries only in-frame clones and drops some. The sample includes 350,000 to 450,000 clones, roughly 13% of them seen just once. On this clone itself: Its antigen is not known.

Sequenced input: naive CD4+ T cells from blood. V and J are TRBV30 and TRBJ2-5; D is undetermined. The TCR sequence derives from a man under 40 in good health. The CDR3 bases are TGTGCCTGGAGTGAGGGTGGAGAGGCCAAAGAGACCCAGTACTTC. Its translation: CAWSEGGEAKETQYF.